These 24 T cell receptor beta chains came from one sample sequenced in a study of shared clonotypes between healthy human individuals (TCRdb year 2020). Library generation was performed with the immunoSEQ multiplex PCR assay. Held by TCRdb, this immuneACCESS table contains in-frame sequences only and omits some clones. Under half of the omission traces to an unresolved V gene where checked; the cause of the rest is unknown. The sample data list approximately 1,500,000 clones, and approximately 98% of these were observed just once. The ten largest clones capture roughly 0.45% of the sample. What was sequenced was naive CD4+ T cells sorted from blood. The cell subset or site label of this sample denotes: CD45RA+ positively selected. The receptor source for this set is a man aged 30-40 years in good health.

This chain links TRBV11-2 with TRBJ2-7, with D tentatively TRBD1 (6 bases). The germline gives CDR1 SGHAT, CDR2 FQNNGV. With 6 bases removed from V and 0 bases from J, the gap between germline ends came to 12 bases. This CDR3 spans 14 amino acids. CDR3 bases: TGTGCCAGCAGTAGGGGGTTACTCTCCTACGAGCAGTACTTC. This translates into CASSRGLLSYEQYF. Full variable domain (outside the CDR3, taken from reference TRBV11-2 and TRBJ2-7): EAGVAQSPRYKIIEKRQSVAFWCNPISGHATLYWYQQILGQGPKLLIQFQNNGVVDDSQLPKDRFSAERLKGVDSTLKIQPAKLEDSAVYLCASSRGLLSYEQYFGPGTRLTVT.

A single count supports this clone. The chain is built from TRBV28 and TRBJ2-7; D may correspond to TRBD1 or TRBD2 (6 bases each). This CDR3 comprises 16 residues. From germline, CDR1 is MDHEN and CDR2 SYDVKM. V was clipped by 5 bases and J by 0 bases, with 17 bases between them. The CDR3 reads CASSHQTGRGSYEQYF. The CDR3 region has the DNA TGTGCCAGCAGTCATCAAACAGGGCGGGGCTCCTACGAGCAGTACTTC.

This clone was seen only once. In DNA, the CDR3 is TGTGCCAGTACACCTCAGGCCACTGACGACTATGGCTACACCTTC. As protein: CASTPQATDDYGYTF. V usage is TRBV19 and J usage is TRBJ1-2; D is unclear. Germline V lookup: CDR1 LNHDA, CDR2 SQIVND (reference sequence). This CDR3 spans 15 amino acids. The ends were cut back, 7 bases at V and 3 bases at J, with 18 bases in the middle. The variable domain in full, completed from reference TRBV19 and TRBJ1-2, reads DGGITQSPKYLFRKEGQNVTLSCEQNLNHDAMYWYRQDPGQGLRLIYYSQIVNDFQKGDIAEGYSVSREKKESFPLTVTSAQKNPTAFYLCASTPQATDDYGYTFGSGTRLTVV.

The CDR3 is CASTLAGNNEQFF. CDR3 nucleotides: TGTGCCAGTACCTTGGCGGGTAACAATGAGCAGTTCTTC. This sequence joins TRBV19 and TRBJ2-1, with D possibly matching TRBD2 (5 bases). Germline V gives CDR1 LNHDA, CDR2 SQIVND (reference sequence). V was cut by 7 bases and J by 5 bases, with 12 bases left in between. The CDR3 spans 13 residues.

The chain links TRBV7-6 to TRBJ2-1, with TRBD2 matching over 7 bases. V was pared by 3 bases and J by 6 bases, with 8 bases of the junction left unmatched. The CDR3 is 15 amino acids. Germline V lookup: CDR1 SGHVS, CDR2 FNYEAQ. The CDR3 reads CASSFRLANRNEQFF. DNA for the CDR3: TGTGCCAGCAGCTTCAGACTAGCTAATCGCAATGAGCAGTTCTTC.

The CDR3 nucleotides read TGTGCCACCAGAACGGGACACCTCAATCAGCCCCAGCATTTT. Translating it yields CATRTGHLNQPQHF. V usage is TRBV15 and J usage is TRBJ1-5; D perhaps matches TRBD1 (6 bases). The V end was cut by 6 bases, the J end by 3 bases, with 12 bases between. Germline assignment: CDR1 LNHNV and CDR2 YYDKDF (reference sequence). The CDR3 covers 14 residues.

The DNA for the CDR3 is TGTGCCAGCAGCTTGGGACAGGATCTTTATGGCTACACCTTC. Encoded protein: CASSLGQDLYGYTF. V and J are TRBV7-8 and TRBJ1-2; TRBD1 aligns across 8 bases. Germline CDR1 reads SGHVS; CDR2 reads FQNEAQ. The J segment lost 5 bases and the V segment lost 3 bases, leaving 5 bases of the junction unmatched. This CDR3 spans 14 amino acids. The full variable domain, rest sourced from reference TRBV7-8 and TRBJ1-2, is GAGVSQSPRYKVAKRGQDVALRCDPISGHVSLFWYQQALGQGPEFLTYFQNEAQLDKSGLPSDRFFAERPEGSVSTLKIQRTQQEDSAVYLCASSLGQDLYGYTFGSGTRLTVV.

The rearrangement links TRBV7-9 to TRBJ2-1; D is possibly TRBD2 (6 bases). This CDR3 region has 15 residues. From germline, CDR1 is SEHNR and CDR2 FQNEAQ (reference sequence). Trimming shortened V by 1 base and J by 4 bases, and 11 bases separated the two germline ends. In DNA form, the CDR3 reads TGTGCCAGCAGCTTAGGCACTAGCCAGTACAATGAGCAGTTCTTC. Protein sequence: CASSLGTSQYNEQFF. The entire variable domain, with the rest obtained from reference TRBV7-9 and TRBJ2-1, is as follows: DTGVSQNPRHKITKRGQNVTFRCDPISEHNRLYWYRQTLGQGPEFLTYFQNEAQLEKSRLLSDRFSAERPKGSFSTLEIQRTEQGDSAMYLCASSLGTSQYNEQFFGPGTRLTVL.

V gene TRBV10-3 combines with J gene TRBJ1-3; no firm D call. Deletions cut 8 bases from V and 0 bases from J, with 8 bases between. The germline V gene has CDR1 ENHRY and CDR2 SYGVKD. This CDR3 is built from 13 residues. In nucleotides, the CDR3 is TGTGCCATCTCTCCTTCCTCTGGAAACACCATATATTTT. Translating gives CAISPSSGNTIYF.

The chain is built from TRBV6-5 and TRBJ1-2, with TRBD1 identical over 12 bases. The CDR3 contains 15 residues. Unmatched junction bases numbered 10, after V lost 6 bases and J lost 8 bases. Germline V gives CDR1 MNHEY, CDR2 SVGAGI. CDR3 loop: CASSRPGQGAEGYTF. CDR3 DNA: TGTGCCAGCAGCCGCCCGGGACAGGGGGCGGAGGGCTACACCTTC.

This sequence joins TRBV7-3 and TRBJ2-1; tentative D call: TRBD2 (6 bases). The V gene's germline CDR1 is SGHTA and CDR2 FQGTGA. The CDR3 extends over 18 amino acids. Trimming removed 2 bases from V and 4 bases from J, with 21 bases in between. The CDR3 nucleotides read TGTGCCAGCAGCTTAGTAGGCTCCTCCTCGGGGGTTTACAATGAGCAGTTCTTC. Translating it yields CASSLVGSSSGVYNEQFF.

The CDR3 spells CASSRTLGTNLFNEQFF. CDR3 nucleotide sequence: TGCGCCAGCAGCCGGACCCTCGGGACTAATCTGTTCAATGAGCAGTTCTTC. This chain joins TRBV5-1 and TRBJ2-1; 7 nucleotides match TRBD2. The ends lost 4 bases at V and 6 bases at J; junction bases unmatched: 16. Germline lookup yields CDR1 SGHRS and CDR2 YFSETQ. This CDR3 is 17 amino acids long. The variable domain in full, with the rest retrieved from reference TRBV5-1 and TRBJ2-1, is KAGVTQTPRYLIKTRGQQVTLSCSPISGHRSVSWYQQTPGQGLQFLFEYFSETQRNKGNFPGRFSGRQFSNSRSEMNVSTLELGDSALYLCASSRTLGTNLFNEQFFGPGTRLTVL.

This rearrangement joins TRBV7-2 to TRBJ2-1; 10 nucleotides align to TRBD2. This CDR3 has 14 residues. Germline trimming cut 7 bases from V and 7 bases from J; bases unmatched to any gene: 7. Germline CDR1 and CDR2: SGHTA and FQGNSA. The CDR3 bases are TGTGCCAGCATCCAACTAGCGGGAAAGAATGAGCAGTTCTTC. This gives the protein CASIQLAGKNEQFF.

V is TRBV5-4 and J is TRBJ2-3; TRBD1 is a possible D gene (5 bases). Trimming took 4 bases from V and 4 from J, leaving 16 bases between them. Per the germline V gene, CDR1 is SGHNT and CDR2 is YYREEE (reference sequence). The CDR3 covers 15 residues. CDR3 DNA sequence: TGTGCCAGCAGCGCCGACAGTATGGCATCAGATACGCAGTATTTT. Its translation: CASSADSMASDTQYF.

This chain uses TRBV5-1 with TRBJ2-2; 9 nucleotides align to TRBD2. Germline V CDR1 and CDR2: SGHRS, YFSETQ. J lost 1 base, V lost 1 base, and 5 bases had no gene match. This CDR3 spans 17 amino acids. CDR3 DNA sequence: TGCGCCAGCAGCTTGTTTGCGGGAGGGCTGAACACCGGGGAGCTGTTTTTT. Translating it yields CASSLFAGGLNTGELFF.

Points on this clone: The junction differs from germline at one of its ends, possibly a read error. The J gene is TRBJ2-1, the V gene TRBV6-6, with D perhaps given as TRBD1 or TRBD2 (6 bases each). CDR3 length equals 16 residues. The germline gives CDR1 MNHNY, CDR2 SVGAGI (reference sequence). The CDR3 coding sequence is TGTGCCAGCAACCTTAAGGGGGGTAGCGGCTACAGTGAGCAGTTCTTC. This translates into CASNLKGGSGYSEQFF.

The J gene is TRBJ2-7, the V gene TRBV6-5; D perhaps matches TRBD2 (6 bases). CDR1 is MNHEY, CDR2 SVGAGI, per germline. The CDR3 sequence is 14 residues long. Trimming shortened V by 2 bases and J by 2 bases, and 10 bases separated the two germline ends. CDR3 in DNA: TGTGCCAGCAGTTACGTGGCGGGACCCTACGAGCAGTACTTC. This encodes CASSYVAGPYEQYF.

DNA of the CDR3: TGTGCCAGCAGTTACAACTACTACGAGCAGTACTTC. Translating it yields CASSYNYYEQYF. V usage is TRBV28 and J usage is TRBJ2-7; D not certain. Looked up from germline, CDR1 is MDHEN and CDR2 is SYDVKM. V gave up 4 bases and J gave up 3 bases, with 7 bases separating them. This CDR3 has 12 residues.

The chain combines TRBV7-9 with TRBJ1-2; perhaps TRBD1 as D (6 bases). With 6 bases removed from V and 2 bases from J, the gap between germline ends came to 16 bases. In germline, CDR1 is SEHNR, CDR2 FQNEAQ (reference sequence). This CDR3 region has 15 residues. The CDR3 region is CASRGGQGQNYGYTF. CDR3 DNA: TGTGCCAGCAGGGGTGGGCAGGGACAAAACTATGGCTACACCTTC.

Comment on this clone: Germline and junction disagree at one end, which may indicate a read error. The chain joins TRBV6-4 to TRBJ2-7; TRBD1 agrees at 9 bases. Per the germline V gene, CDR1 is MRHNA and CDR2 is SNTAGT. This CDR3 spans 18 amino acids. In DNA form, the CDR3 reads TGTGCCAGCAGAGACTTAAGGCAGGACAGGGGCTTTCTATACGAGCAGTACTTC. Its protein product is CASRDLRQDRGFLYEQYF.

The CDR3 protein is CSCIRGGKDTDTQYF. CDR3 DNA sequence: TGCAGCTGCATCCGCGGGGGGAAGGACACAGATACGCAGTATTTT. The chain joins TRBV29-1 to TRBJ2-3; TRBD2 agrees at 8 bases. V was clipped by 8 bases and J by 2 bases; unmatched bases: 12. Germline CDR1 SQVTM, CDR2 ANQGSEA. CDR3 size: 15 residues.

The J gene is TRBJ2-7, the V gene TRBV6-5; a possible D gene is TRBD1 (5 bases). The CDR3 contains 13 residues. V was pared by 5 bases and J by 2 bases, with 10 bases between. Germline-derived CDR1 and CDR2 are MNHEY and SVGAGI. The CDR3 nucleotides are TGTGCCAGCAGTCTAGGGGCACCCTACGAGCAGTACTTC. It specifies CASSLGAPYEQYF.

The chain links TRBV6-1 to TRBJ2-7; D may be TRBD2 (6 bases). Germline CDR1 is MNHNS and CDR2 is SASEGT. The germline V and J ends were trimmed by 6 bases and 2 bases, with 17 bases remaining between them. This CDR3 is built from 15 residues. The CDR3 reads CASSPPGGLAYEQYF. The CDR3 coding sequence is TGTGCCAGCAGCCCTCCTGGGGGACTGGCCTACGAGCAGTACTTC.

The chain has TRBV29-1 and TRBJ2-5; maybe TRBD1 (5 bases). Germline V gene sequence: CDR1 SQVTM, CDR2 ANQGSEA. The CDR3 runs to 12 residues. Trimming stripped 6 bases from V and 5 bases from J, with 13 bases between. The DNA of the CDR3 is TGCAGCGTGGGGCCAGGGTATGAGACCCAGTACTTC. Translation: CSVGPGYETQYF.